These 18 T cell receptor beta chains share one sample of origin, sequenced in a study of vaccination and CD4 T cells after COVID-19. Treatment defined: roughly 10-day PBMC culture with coronavirus spike peptide pools or control peptides (ViraFEST assay). With the Oncomine TCR Beta short-read assay, DNA from cultured CD4+ T cells was sequenced. One entry per CDR3 protein, called by TCRdb with MiXCR from the PCR reads. The sample includes around 21,000 distinct CDR3 sequences, 55% to 70% of them seen just once. These receptors have no identified antigens. Source: CD4+ T cells from blood, cultured in vitro, taken after SARS-CoV-2 vaccination. The receptors shown here come from a human donor who had recovered from COVID-19.

This clonotype was seen more than once but under ten times. J is TRBJ1-6 and V is TRBV7-2, with unresolved D. The V gene's germline CDR1 is SGHTA and CDR2 FQGNSA. CDR3 length: 13 residues. V dropped 1 base and J dropped 8 bases, with 6 bases sitting between them. For the CDR3, the DNA is TGTGCCAGCAGCTTAGACCGGTATTCACCCCTCCACTTT. This sequence encodes CASSLDRYSPLHF.

J is TRBJ1-6 and V is TRBV6-1; the match to TRBD1 covers 7 bases. The CDR3 totals 14 residues. Germline values: CDR1 MNHNS, CDR2 SASEGT. Trimming at V came to 6 bases and at J to 4 bases, leaving 3 bases not matched to a gene. The CDR3 DNA sequence: TGTGCCAGCAGCTTGGGACAGTATAATTCACCCCTCCACTTT. Protein sequence: CASSLGQYNSPLHF.

CDR3 loop: CASSGEGANTEAFF. CDR3 nucleotide sequence: TGTGCCAGCAGTGGGGAAGGAGCGAACACTGAAGCTTTCTTT. This rearrangement joins TRBV6-1 to TRBJ1-1; D ambiguous. The CDR3 is 14 residues long. Looked up from germline, CDR1 is MNHNS and CDR2 is SASEGT. V lost 4 bases and J lost 1, with 10 bases in between.

As DNA, the CDR3 is TGTGCCAGCAGTTTTCGAGCAGGGGGTGGCTACACCTTC. Residues: CASSFRAGGGYTF. The chain combines TRBV27 with TRBJ1-2; 7 nucleotides agree with TRBD1. Per the germline V gene, CDR1 is MNHEY and CDR2 is SMNVEV (reference sequence). V lost 3 bases, J lost 7 bases, and 5 bases stayed unmatched. This CDR3 is built from 13 residues.

CDR3 bases: TGTGCCAGCAGTTTCCGACAGTTACAAGAGACCCAGTACTTC. Translation: CASSFRQLQETQYF. V is TRBV12-3 or TRBV12-4 and J is TRBJ2-5; a possible D gene is TRBD1 (5 bases). The CDR3 is 14 residues long. The ends were cut back, 3 bases at V and 2 bases at J, with 10 bases in the middle.

Only one count was recorded for this clonotype. The genes are TRBV5-6 and TRBJ2-2, with 8 positions matching TRBD1. The trim removed 4 bases at V and 6 bases at J, leaving 11 bases unmatched. Germline CDR1 and CDR2: SGHDT and YYEEEE. The CDR3 extends over 16 amino acids. The CDR3 coding sequence is TGTGCCAGCAGCCGCATCTGGACAGGGAAGGCCGGGGAGCTGTTTTTT. Translation: CASSRIWTGKAGELFF. Together with reference TRBV5-6 and TRBJ2-2, the CDR3 gives the full variable domain: DAGVTQSPTHLIKTRGQQVTLRCSPKSGHDTVSWYQQALGQGPQFIFQYYEEEERQRGNFPDRFSGHQFPNYSSELNVNALLLGDSALYLCASSRIWTGKAGELFFGEGSRLTVL.

This chain links TRBV6-2 or TRBV6-3 with TRBJ1-2; the D is unclear. Looked up from germline, CDR1 is MNHEY and CDR2 is SVGEGT. Between the trimmed V and J ends, which lost 6 bases and 0 bases, there was a span of 11 bases. The CDR3 length is 14 residues. The DNA of the CDR3 is TGTGCCAGCAGACGGGATATGGCTAACTATGGCTACACCTTC. Translated: CASRRDMANYGYTF.

The chain recombines TRBV19 with TRBJ1-5; TRBD1 matches 9 bases. V gave up 5 bases and J gave up 6 bases; unmatched junction bases: 8. Germline CDR1 LNHDA, CDR2 SQIVND (reference sequence). This CDR3 is built from 15 residues. Here the CDR3 DNA reads TGTGCCAGTAGTCCCACAGGGGGCCGGGGTCAGCCCCAGCATTTT. This gives the protein CASSPTGGRGQPQHF.

This clonotype has more than one count but fewer than ten. The chain couples TRBV20-1 to TRBJ1-5, with 9 bases aligning to TRBD1. V was pared by 1 base and J by 1 base, with 11 bases of the junction left unmatched. The CDR3 loop spans 18 amino acids. CDR1 DFQATT and CDR2 SNEGSKA come from the germline V gene (reference sequence). CDR3 nucleotides: TGCAGTGCTAGAGGTCCCGGGACAGGGTACGTGAGCAATCAGCCCCAGCATTTT. It specifies CSARGPGTGYVSNQPQHF.

This clonotype came up a few times. The chain employs TRBV6-5 and TRBJ2-1, with 15 bases matching TRBD2. There are 17 residues in the CDR3. J was trimmed by 6 bases and V by 4 bases; bases with no gene match: 7. CDR1 is MNHEY and CDR2 is SVGAGI in the germline V gene. The CDR3 DNA reads as TGTGCCAGCAGTTCATCCTTGGGACTAGCGGGAGGCAATGAGCAGTTCTTC. This sequence encodes CASSSSLGLAGGNEQFF.

The chain carries TRBV20-1 and TRBJ2-7; 7 positions match TRBD1. The germline V gene encodes CDR1 DFQATT and CDR2 SNEGSKA (reference sequence). The CDR3 spans 17 residues. V gave up 0 bases and J gave up 6 bases; unmatched junction bases: 17. The CDR3 region has the DNA TGCAGTGCTAGAGATCCGGGACAGAGAAAGGTTTCGGGCGAGCAGTACTTC. This translates into CSARDPGQRKVSGEQYF.

The CDR3 protein is CASSDIRARGGYTF. The CDR3, as DNA: TGTGCCAGCAGCGATATCCGGGCGCGGGGCGGCTACACCTTC. The rearrangement links TRBV5-6 to TRBJ1-2; perhaps TRBD1 as D (5 bases). V lost 4 bases and J lost 8, with 18 bases in between. The CDR3 spans 14 residues. Looked up from germline, CDR1 is SGHDT and CDR2 is YYEEEE.

To note about this clonotype: A junction end diverges from the germline sequence, so it may reflect a read error. The CDR3 spells CASSTGRGGPDTEAFF. CDR3 DNA: TGTGCCAGCAGTACGGGGAGGGGGGGGCCCGACACTGAAGCTTTCTTT. The chain carries TRBV19 and TRBJ1-1, with a weak D call TRBD1 (6 bases). The CDR3 has 16 amino acids. Germline loops: CDR1 LNHDA, CDR2 SQIVND (reference sequence).

The chain carries TRBV6-1 and TRBJ2-7; no definite D call. Trimming left V 3 bases short and J 2 bases short, with 5 bases between. CDR1 MNHNS and CDR2 SASEGT come from the germline V gene. This CDR3 region has 12 residues. The CDR3 nucleotides are TGTGCCAGCAGTGATAACACCTACGAGCAGTACTTC. Residues: CASSDNTYEQYF.

The chain uses TRBV7-2 and TRBJ1-2, with 11 nucleotides matching TRBD1. Germline V gene lookup returns CDR1 SGHTA and CDR2 FQGNSA. There are 15 residues in the CDR3. V was pared by 5 bases and J by 7 bases, with 9 bases of the junction left unmatched. The CDR3 nucleotides are TGTGCCAGCAGCCCGCAGCCAGGACAGGGGGCTGGCTACACCTTC. Translated, it gives CASSPQPGQGAGYTF.

The gene calls are TRBV20-1 and TRBJ2-2; D might be TRBD1 (5 bases). Trimming took 7 bases from V and 1 from J, leaving 13 bases between them. This CDR3 spans 14 amino acids. Germline V lookup: CDR1 DFQATT, CDR2 SNEGSKA (reference sequence). The CDR3 reads CSVRGQGNTGELFF. Here the CDR3 DNA reads TGCAGTGTAAGGGGTCAGGGGAACACCGGGGAGCTGTTTTTT.

This clonotype was counted only a few times. The rearrangement uses TRBV6-5 and TRBJ1-1, with 10 bases fitting TRBD1. The CDR3 runs 16 residues. Germline-derived CDR1 and CDR2 are MNHEY and SVGAGI. V shed 4 bases and J 0 bases; nucleotides not matched to a gene: 5. As DNA, the CDR3 is TGTGCCAGCAGTTCCGGGACAGGGGTCATGAACACTGAAGCTTTCTTT. Its protein product is CASSSGTGVMNTEAFF.

This chain links TRBV28 with TRBJ2-1, with 8 bases fitting TRBD2. Germline CDR1 and CDR2: MDHEN and SYDVKM. This CDR3 contains 17 residues. The trim removed 2 bases at V and 0 bases at J, leaving 6 bases unmatched. The CDR3 region is CASSLRWREVSYNEQFF. The CDR3 bases are TGTGCCAGCAGTTTACGGTGGCGGGAGGTCTCCTACAATGAGCAGTTCTTC.